The 30 T cell receptor beta chains below were found in one sample sequenced in a study of OX40 agonist ivuxolimab in advanced cancers. Library preparation was by the immunoSEQ multiplex PCR assay. Imported from immuneACCESS, the table was reduced by TCRdb to in-frame sequences with V and J called. These copies leave out some clones; in studies compared against another copy, an unresolved V gene accounts for under half, and the cause of the remainder is not known. The sample profile shows 40,000 to 45,000 clones; approximately 83% of them were found once. The ten largest clonotypes hold approximately 0.37% of the sample. Sequenced here: CD4+ or CD8+ T cells sorted from blood, sampled in a trial of the OX40 agonist ivuxolimab. Receptors originate from an adult with an advanced solid tumor such as melanoma, head and neck, liver or kidney cancer.

The chain is built from TRBV6-1 and TRBJ2-1; possible D gene TRBD2, 5 bases. The CDR3 extends over 14 amino acids. V gave up 3 bases and J gave up 9 bases, with 15 bases separating them. CDR1 is MNHNS, CDR2 SASEGT, per germline. CDR3 bases: TGTGCCAGCAGTGACGGGAACCCGCGGAGTGAGCAGTTCTTC. As protein: CASSDGNPRSEQFF.

V gene TRBV15 combines with J gene TRBJ2-2; TRBD1 matches at 10 bases. The CDR3 is 15 residues long. Germline V gene data show CDR1 as LNHNV and CDR2 as YYDKDF (reference sequence). J lost 5 bases, V lost 7 bases, and 7 bases had no gene match. CDR3 region: CATTDRGAGTGELFF. The CDR3 region has the DNA TGTGCCACCACGGACAGGGGGGCGGGGACCGGGGAGCTGTTTTTT.

V and J are TRBV7-8 and TRBJ2-2; possible D gene TRBD1, 7 bases. CDR1 is SGHVS, CDR2 FQNEAQ, per germline. The CDR3 has 17 amino acids. Trimming left V 5 bases short and J 5 bases short, with 21 bases between. The CDR3 loop is CASSPHAQGGGTGELFF. CDR3 in DNA: TGTGCCAGCAGCCCCCACGCCCAGGGGGGAGGTACCGGGGAGCTGTTTTTT.

The gene calls are TRBV7-2 and TRBJ2-7; D is possibly TRBD2 (6 bases). The CDR3 length is 13 residues. Germline CDR1 SGHTA, CDR2 FQGNSA. The V end was cut by 3 bases, the J end by 11 bases, with 17 bases between. Here the CDR3 reads CASSLGGEGRKYF. The CDR3, as DNA: TGTGCCAGCAGCTTGGGAGGCGAAGGACGGAAGTACTTC.

This clone has a handful of counts. This chain connects TRBV4-2 to TRBJ1-5, with D unclear. V shed 0 bases and J shed 4 bases, with 4 bases lying between them. Germline assignment: CDR1 LGHNA and CDR2 YNFKEQ. This CDR3 is 13 amino acids long. CDR3 amino acids: CASSQDGNQPQHF. The CDR3 DNA reads as TGTGCCAGCAGCCAAGATGGGAATCAGCCCCAGCATTTT.

The rearrangement uses TRBV11-2 and TRBJ2-2, with D possibly being TRBD1 (5 bases). V lost 5 bases to trimming and J lost 5 bases, with 12 bases between them. Germline V lookup: CDR1 SGHAT, CDR2 FQNNGV. The CDR3 contains 14 residues. CDR3: CASSPRTLTGELFF. DNA for the CDR3: TGTGCCAGCAGCCCGCGGACATTAACCGGGGAGCTGTTTTTT.

The chain uses TRBV7-2 and TRBJ2-7; D not certain. The CDR3 extends over 13 amino acids. From germline, CDR1 is SGHTA and CDR2 FQGNSA. Trimming left V 3 bases short and J 6 bases short, with 12 bases between. The CDR3 DNA follows: TGTGCCAGCAGCTTCCAGGCCGCCCTCGAGCAGTACTTC. Amino acid sequence: CASSFQAALEQYF.

This chain uses TRBV18 with TRBJ2-1, with 8 positions matching TRBD2. The CDR3 extends over 16 amino acids. V dropped 0 bases and J dropped 12; count of bases not matched to a gene: 13. Germline assignment: CDR1 KGHSH and CDR2 LQKENI. CDR3 nucleotides: TGTGCCAGCTCACCACCAGGACGGGAGGGCCTAGAGGGGCAGTTCTTC. The encoded protein is CASSPPGREGLEGQFF.

This clone was detected a few times. The rearrangement uses TRBV15 and TRBJ2-2; possibly TRBD2 for D (7 bases). V was cut by 1 base and J by 6 bases, with 15 bases left in between. Germline CDR1 reads LNHNV; CDR2 reads YYDKDF (reference sequence). This CDR3 is 16 amino acids long. CDR3 loop: CATSRVGGAVAGELFF. The CDR3 nucleotides read TGTGCCACCAGCAGAGTGGGGGGGGCAGTCGCCGGGGAGCTGTTTTTT. The variable domain in full, with the rest retrieved from reference TRBV15 and TRBJ2-2, is DAMVIQNPRYQVTQFGKPVTLSCSQTLNHNVMYWYQQKSSQAPKLLFHYYDKDFNNEADTPDNFQSRRPNTSFCFLDIRSPGLGDTAMYLCATSRVGGAVAGELFFGEGSRLTVL.

The V gene is TRBV5-5, the J gene TRBJ1-3, with D uncertain. This CDR3 spans 15 amino acids. The germline V gene has CDR1 SGHKS and CDR2 YYEKEE (reference sequence). V was pared by 3 bases and J by 0 bases, with 10 bases between. CDR3 nucleotides: TGTGCCAGCAGCTGGATCGGGATCTCTGGAAACACCATATATTTT. Amino acid sequence: CASSWIGISGNTIYF.

This rearrangement joins TRBV4-1 to TRBJ2-2; tentative D call: TRBD2 (6 bases). The V gene lost 2 bases and the J gene lost 6 bases, with 19 bases spanning the gap. The germline V gene has CDR1 MGHRA and CDR2 YSYEKL. CDR3 length: 17 residues. The CDR3 bases are TGCGCCAGCAGCCAAACTAGCCTAGGGCTTGACTCCGGGGAGCTGTTTTTT. It yields the protein CASSQTSLGLDSGELFF.

The chain uses TRBV4-2 and TRBJ1-1; TRBD1 might be the D (5 bases). V was trimmed by 2 bases and J by 3 bases, leaving 13 bases between them. The CDR3 runs to 15 residues. The germline V gene encodes CDR1 LGHNA and CDR2 YNFKEQ. Here the CDR3 reads CASSQFPTGDTEAFF. The CDR3 region has the DNA TGTGCCAGCAGCCAATTCCCGACGGGGGACACTGAAGCTTTCTTT.

This clone was seen a handful of times. The same CDR3 can be traced to other DNA sequences in this sample. The chain carries TRBV11-2 and TRBJ1-2; D is undetermined. V was clipped by 4 bases and J by 0 bases, with 0 bases between them. In germline, CDR1 is SGHAT, CDR2 FQNNGV. The CDR3 consists of 11 residues. CDR3: CASSSNYGYTF. The CDR3 DNA follows: TGTGCCAGCAGCTCTAACTATGGCTACACCTTC.

This clone was detected only a few times. The chain recombines TRBV30 with TRBJ1-5; D ambiguous. Deletions cut 0 bases from V and 8 bases from J, with 8 bases between. Germline V gene data show CDR1 as GTSNPN and CDR2 as SVGIG (reference sequence). This CDR3 has 12 residues. CDR3 in amino acids: CAWSVPGKPQHF. The CDR3 DNA is TGTGCCTGGAGTGTACCAGGAAAGCCCCAGCATTTT. Drawing the rest from reference TRBV30 and TRBJ1-5, the complete variable domain is SQTIHQWPATLVQPVGSPLSLECTVEGTSNPNLYWYRQAAGRGLQLLFYSVGIGQISSEVPQNLSASRPQDRQFILSSKKLLLSDSGFYLCAWSVPGKPQHFGDGTRLSIL.

The chain employs TRBV5-6 and TRBJ1-5; TRBD1 matches 10 bases. V was pared by 5 bases and J by 2 bases, with 7 bases of the junction left unmatched. From germline, CDR1 is SGHDT and CDR2 YYEEEE. The CDR3 has 16 amino acids. In nucleotides, the CDR3 is TGTGCCAGCAGACCCGACAGGGGGCAGTGCAATCAGCCCCAGCATTTT. This sequence encodes CASRPDRGQCNQPQHF.

The chain combines TRBV14 with TRBJ2-1; 9 bases are a match to TRBD2. In germline, CDR1 is SGHDN, CDR2 FVKESK. The CDR3 consists of 16 residues. After removal of 4 bases from V and 0 bases from J, the junction contained 4 bases not matched to a gene. The CDR3 is CASSRLAESSYNEQFF. The CDR3 bases are TGTGCCAGCAGCCGACTAGCGGAGAGCTCCTACAATGAGCAGTTCTTC.

This sequence joins TRBV19 and TRBJ2-7; 8 bases align to TRBD1. The CDR3 covers 15 residues. Per germline, CDR1 LNHDA and CDR2 SQIVND (reference sequence). V gave up 5 bases and J gave up 2 bases; unmatched junction bases: 8. CDR3 sequence reads: CASSPSGQVAYEQYF. The CDR3 nucleotides are TGTGCCAGTAGTCCCTCGGGACAGGTAGCCTACGAGCAGTACTTC.

The rearrangement joins TRBV2 to TRBJ2-1; 8 bases are shared with TRBD1. This CDR3 comprises 15 residues. Germline CDR1 is SNHLY and CDR2 is FYNNEI. V shed 6 bases and J 2 bases; nucleotides not matched to a gene: 6. CDR3 residues: CASRLTGEAYNEQFF. The CDR3, as DNA: TGTGCCAGCAGGCTGACAGGGGAAGCCTACAATGAGCAGTTCTTC.

The rearrangement links TRBV19 to TRBJ2-1; a possible D gene is TRBD2 (5 bases). Trimming took off 9 bases at V and 4 bases at J, with 19 bases between the two ends. CDR3 length: 15 residues. Germline values: CDR1 LNHDA, CDR2 SQIVND (reference sequence). The CDR3 here is CASKTQQTNYNEQFF. The CDR3 nucleotides are TGTGCCAGCAAAACCCAACAGACTAATTACAATGAGCAGTTCTTC.

The chain combines TRBV7-8 with TRBJ2-3; 13 bases line up with TRBD2. Germline assignment: CDR1 SGHVS and CDR2 FQNEAQ. V lost 1 base, J lost 2 bases, and 3 bases stayed unmatched. This CDR3 has 17 amino acids. The CDR3 reads CASSLGGTSGNTDTQYF. In nucleotides, the CDR3 is TGTGCCAGCAGCTTAGGAGGGACTAGCGGGAACACAGATACGCAGTATTTT.

This clone was seen just once. A read error may produce the germline difference seen at one junction end. The rearrangement links TRBV7-7 to TRBJ2-7, with TRBD1 matching 9 bases. This CDR3 comprises 15 residues. Germline CDR1 is SSHAT and CDR2 is FNYEAQ (reference sequence). CDR3 sequence (DNA): TGTGCTAGCAGCTTAGGGACAGGGATTATCGACGAGCAGTACTTC. This codes for CASSLGTGIIDEQYF.

V usage is TRBV12-5 and J usage is TRBJ2-2, with D unclear. Trimming left V 6 bases short and J 1 base short, with 15 bases between. Germline V gene data show CDR1 as LGHNT and CDR2 as FRNRAP. The length of the CDR3 is 16 residues. The CDR3 coding sequence is TGTGCTAGTGGATTTAGCATACTCCAGAACACCGGGGAGCTGTTTTTT. Translation gives CASGFSILQNTGELFF.

The rearrangement uses TRBV5-1 and TRBJ2-5; 7 nucleotides line up with TRBD2. The J call may not be correct, given that the DNA end is closer to TRBJ2-7. Germline V gives CDR1 SGHRS, CDR2 YFSETQ. This CDR3 contains 15 residues. CDR3 sequence: CASSLEGGSSYEQYF. DNA of the CDR3: TGCGCCAGCAGCTTGGAAGGCGGGAGCTCCTACGAGCAGTACTTC.

The chain's CDR3 is CASSPDGTSTRGAFF. CDR3 nucleotide sequence: TGTGCCAGCTCACCAGATGGGACGTCAACCCGGGGAGCTTTCTTT. The chain combines TRBV18 with TRBJ1-1; D is possibly TRBD1 (5 bases). The CDR3 contains 15 residues. Trimming removed 2 bases at V and 10 bases at J, with 20 bases between. Germline V gene data show CDR1 as KGHSH and CDR2 as LQKENI.

The chain has TRBV11-1 and TRBJ2-1; 8 nucleotides match TRBD2. This CDR3 comprises 15 residues. V lost 5 bases, J lost 7 bases, and 10 bases stayed unmatched. The germline V gene encodes CDR1 SGHAT and CDR2 FQDESV (reference sequence). The CDR3 DNA sequence: TGTGCCAGCAGCCTCCTAGCGGGTGGGGGGAATGAGCAGTTCTTC. Its protein product is CASSLLAGGGNEQFF. The full variable domain, in which reference TRBV11-1 and TRBJ2-1 provide the parts outside the CDR3, is EAEVAQSPRYKITEKSQAVAFWCDPISGHATLYWYRQILGQGPELLVQFQDESVVDDSQLPKDRFSAERLKGVDSTLKIQPAELGDSAMYLCASSLLAGGGNEQFFGPGTRLTVL.

The genes are TRBV6-5 and TRBJ1-4; 10 bases line up with TRBD1. V trimming: 11 bases; J trimming: 8 bases; junction bases outside the gene matches: 11. CDR1 and CDR2 (germline): MNHEY, SVGAGI. The CDR3 is made up of 14 amino acids. DNA for the CDR3: TGTGCCTCCCAGGGGACAGGGGTACTCGAAAAACTGTTTTTT. This sequence encodes CASQGTGVLEKLFF.

The chain joins TRBV6-6 to TRBJ2-7; D remains ambiguous. The CDR3 extends over 12 amino acids. Germline assignment: CDR1 MNHNY and CDR2 SVGAGI (reference sequence). V was pared by 3 bases and J by 6 bases, with 9 bases between. This CDR3 is CASSYSPGEQYF. DNA of the CDR3: TGTGCCAGCAGTTATAGCCCGGGCGAGCAGTACTTC.

This clone was seen only a few times. This chain connects TRBV30 to TRBJ2-1; TRBD2 aligns across 13 bases. Trimming cost V 3 bases and J 14 bases; bases outside gene matches: 13. This CDR3 has 15 residues. Germline V CDR1 and CDR2: GTSNPN, SVGIG (reference sequence). This CDR3 is CAWSGLAGERVKKFF. The CDR3 bases are TGTGCCTGGAGCGGACTAGCGGGAGAACGGGTGAAAAAGTTCTTC.

The chain recombines TRBV5-6 with TRBJ2-2, with D perhaps given as TRBD1 or TRBD2 (5 bases each). V was pared by 1 base and J by 6 bases, with 25 bases between. From germline, CDR1 is SGHDT and CDR2 YYEEEE. The CDR3 has 19 residues. CDR3 nucleotide sequence: TGTGCCAGCAGCTTGATGACCTGGGGTTTAAAGGGACCCTCCGGGGAGCTGTTTTTT. It is translated as CASSLMTWGLKGPSGELFF.

This clone was recorded once. The chain recombines TRBV7-8 with TRBJ1-2, with D possibly being TRBD1 (5 bases). Looked up from germline, CDR1 is SGHVS and CDR2 is FQNEAQ. V lost 1 base and J 4 bases, leaving 7 bases between the germline ends. This CDR3 has 13 amino acids. In DNA form, the CDR3 reads TGTGCCAGCAGCTTAGACAGGCTCTATGGCTACACCTTC. It specifies CASSLDRLYGYTF.